The rows below give T cell receptor beta chains drawn from one sample of a study of OX40 agonist ivuxolimab in advanced cancers. Data came from immunoSEQ multiplex PCR; TCRdb stores just in-frame clones and leaves some out. The sample yields some 70,000 clones, about nine tenths seen once. Sequencing used CD4+ or CD8+ T cells sorted from blood, obtained in a trial of the OX40 agonist ivuxolimab. The origin of the receptors is an adult with an advanced solid tumor such as melanoma, head and neck, liver or kidney cancer. The conserved cysteine and the conserved F or W are not part of the CDR3 here. Fields, in order: CDR3 length, V gene, J gene, CDR3 protein.

cdr3_length: 17; v_call: TRBV7-2; j_call: TRBJ2-3; cdr3_aa: ASSGALAGGSTGTDTQY
cdr3_length: 13; v_call: TRBV19; j_call: TRBJ2-2; cdr3_aa: ASSLAGGNTGELF
cdr3_length: 12; v_call: TRBV7-6; j_call: TRBJ1-2; cdr3_aa: ASSVGGSGYGYT
cdr3_length: 12; v_call: TRBV11-1; j_call: TRBJ1-2; cdr3_aa: ASSPDQGLGGYT
cdr3_length: 13; v_call: TRBV6-6; j_call: TRBJ1-1; cdr3_aa: ASSYGGIWYTEAF
cdr3_length: 18; v_call: TRBV14; j_call: TRBJ2-1; cdr3_aa: ASSPKLSRALGGPYNEQF
cdr3_length: 13; v_call: TRBV11-1; j_call: TRBJ1-2; cdr3_aa: ASSLGPLSSYGYT
cdr3_length: 12; v_call: TRBV5-1; j_call: TRBJ1-1; cdr3_aa: ASSLGGAYAEAF
cdr3_length: 13; v_call: TRBV6-5; j_call: TRBJ1-6; cdr3_aa: ASSYGLGQGLPLH
cdr3_length: 12; v_call: TRBV6-5; j_call: TRBJ1-3; cdr3_aa: ASSSGFPGNTIY
cdr3_length: 12; v_call: TRBV9; j_call: TRBJ2-3; cdr3_aa: ASSGRRQTQTQY
cdr3_length: 13; v_call: TRBV5-5; j_call: TRBJ2-7; cdr3_aa: ASSFPNRPFYEQY
cdr3_length: 9; v_call: TRBV6-1; j_call: TRBJ2-7; cdr3_aa: ASSRGKGQY
cdr3_length: 13; v_call: TRBV30; j_call: TRBJ1-5; cdr3_aa: ACQHGGDSNQPQH
cdr3_length: 14; v_call: TRBV6-7; j_call: TRBJ1-1; cdr3_aa: ASSYWGARLNTEAF
cdr3_length: 15; v_call: TRBV11-2; j_call: TRBJ1-2; cdr3_aa: ASSLDGRQGVNYGYT
cdr3_length: 15; v_call: TRBV7-2; j_call: TRBJ2-7; cdr3_aa: ASSLRRWTGSSYEQY
cdr3_length: 12; v_call: TRBV6-5; j_call: TRBJ1-2; cdr3_aa: ASSPLTGGSGYT
cdr3_length: 11; v_call: TRBV28; j_call: TRBJ1-2; cdr3_aa: ASSSGLGYGYT
cdr3_length: 11; v_call: TRBV2; j_call: TRBJ1-2; cdr3_aa: ASSERGYYGYT
cdr3_length: 13; v_call: TRBV5-1; j_call: TRBJ1-6; cdr3_aa: ASSSHGGADSPLH
cdr3_length: 9; v_call: TRBV29-1; j_call: TRBJ1-6; cdr3_aa: SARTGDSLH
cdr3_length: 10; v_call: TRBV12-5; j_call: TRBJ2-5; cdr3_aa: ASGLGQETQY
cdr3_length: 10; v_call: TRBV7-2; j_call: TRBJ1-5; cdr3_aa: ASSPTNQPQH
cdr3_length: 11; v_call: TRBV14; j_call: TRBJ1-6; cdr3_aa: ASSQWGNSPLH
cdr3_length: 13; v_call: TRBV7-9; j_call: TRBJ1-1; cdr3_aa: ASSRFDRGDTEAF
cdr3_length: 12; v_call: TRBV2; j_call: TRBJ2-2; cdr3_aa: ASSAFGNTGELF
cdr3_length: 11; v_call: TRBV2; j_call: TRBJ2-2; cdr3_aa: ASSVVFTGELF
cdr3_length: 12; v_call: TRBV18; j_call: TRBJ2-1; cdr3_aa: ASSSSGGDNEQF
cdr3_length: 14; v_call: TRBV7-6; j_call: TRBJ2-1; cdr3_aa: ASSKSGDPFYNEQF
cdr3_length: 12; v_call: TRBV19; j_call: TRBJ1-6; cdr3_aa: ASRDRGIRSPLH
cdr3_length: 9; v_call: TRBV6-6; j_call: TRBJ1-4; cdr3_aa: ASSFGGKLF
cdr3_length: 12; v_call: TRBV28; j_call: TRBJ2-7; cdr3_aa: ASRAQGGLYEQY
cdr3_length: 15; v_call: TRBV5-6; j_call: TRBJ1-1; cdr3_aa: ASSPWGTPRRGTEAF
cdr3_length: 12; v_call: TRBV18; j_call: TRBJ2-3; cdr3_aa: ASSPISDTDTQY
cdr3_length: 13; v_call: TRBV2; j_call: TRBJ1-5; cdr3_aa: ASSVMGGDNQPQH
cdr3_length: 13; v_call: TRBV28; j_call: TRBJ1-1; cdr3_aa: ASSPLGPVNTEAF
cdr3_length: 12; v_call: TRBV9; j_call: TRBJ2-7; cdr3_aa: ASSSRTGTGEQY
cdr3_length: 9; v_call: TRBV6-5; j_call: TRBJ2-7; cdr3_aa: ASTMGYEQY
cdr3_length: 13; v_call: TRBV7-2; j_call: TRBJ1-4; cdr3_aa: ASSFSDGSNEKLF
cdr3_length: 13; v_call: TRBV9; j_call: TRBJ2-3; cdr3_aa: ASSAAGGHSDTQY
cdr3_length: 14; v_call: TRBV11-2; j_call: TRBJ1-6; cdr3_aa: ASSQDRGERASTLH
cdr3_length: 12; v_call: TRBV5-1; j_call: TRBJ2-5; cdr3_aa: ASKIVSQAETQY
cdr3_length: 15; v_call: TRBV5-4; j_call: TRBJ2-7; cdr3_aa: ASSLGMKRGSPYEQY
cdr3_length: 13; v_call: TRBV5-1; j_call: TRBJ2-7; cdr3_aa: ASSLETGVEGEQY
cdr3_length: 14; v_call: TRBV28; j_call: TRBJ1-2; cdr3_aa: ASSPEGQGAFYGYT
cdr3_length: 14; v_call: TRBV7-6; j_call: TRBJ2-3; cdr3_aa: ASSLRLAGGTDTQY
cdr3_length: 13; v_call: TRBV9; j_call: TRBJ2-2; cdr3_aa: ASSRPGLRGGELF
cdr3_length: 10; v_call: TRBV10-2; j_call: TRBJ2-5; cdr3_aa: ASSAVTETQY
cdr3_length: 13; v_call: TRBV29-1; j_call: TRBJ2-7; cdr3_aa: SVEGEQGGWDEQY
cdr3_length: 11; v_call: TRBV30; j_call: TRBJ2-3; cdr3_aa: AWSVVFQDTQY
cdr3_length: 14; v_call: TRBV11-1; j_call: TRBJ2-3; cdr3_aa: ASSLRSGGSTDTQY
cdr3_length: 15; v_call: TRBV9; j_call: TRBJ2-3; cdr3_aa: ASSAAIAGTSTDTQY
cdr3_length: 14; v_call: TRBV28; j_call: TRBJ2-5; cdr3_aa: ASSSYGPAQQETQY
cdr3_length: 13; v_call: TRBV6-1; j_call: TRBJ1-4; cdr3_aa: ASSGGGGGGEKLF
cdr3_length: 11; v_call: TRBV28; j_call: TRBJ1-5; cdr3_aa: ASSFRWYQPQH
cdr3_length: 14; v_call: TRBV7-2; j_call: TRBJ1-5; cdr3_aa: ASSLVHRRGNQPQH
cdr3_length: 12; v_call: TRBV7-2; j_call: TRBJ1-1; cdr3_aa: ASSPSQTNTEAF
cdr3_length: 12; v_call: TRBV19; j_call: TRBJ1-2; cdr3_aa: ASSKMGRDYGYT